These 19 T cell receptor beta chains were sequenced from one sample in a study of graft-versus-host responses after intestinal transplantation. The method was immunoSEQ multiplex PCR; TCRdb's version includes in-frame clones alone and lacks a portion of them. The sample shows under 85,000 clones, 90% of them seen only once. Their antigens are not known. The sample in question was unstimulated CD8+ T cells sorted from spleen or lymph node cells, obtained before intestinal transplant. The receptor source for this set is a human donor who received an intestinal transplant.

The chain combines TRBV27 with TRBJ2-6; D remains ambiguous. V was clipped by 3 bases and J by 2 bases, with 2 bases between them. CDR1 and CDR2 from the germline V gene are MNHEY and SMNVEV (reference sequence). The CDR3 runs 13 residues. The DNA of the CDR3 is TGTGCCAGCAGTTTTACTGGGGCCAACGTCCTGACTTTC. Residues: CASSFTGANVLTF.

The chain links TRBV28 to TRBJ2-1, with 13 bases that match TRBD2. The CDR3 has 15 residues. Germline V gene sequence: CDR1 MDHEN, CDR2 SYDVKM. With V trimmed by 6 bases and J by 7 bases, 6 bases remained unmatched. The CDR3 DNA sequence: TGTGCCAGCAGAGACGGGACTAGCGGGGTGAATGAGCAGTTCTTC. Its translation is CASRDGTSGVNEQFF.

The genes are TRBV6-1 and TRBJ1-2, with D possibly being TRBD1 (6 bases). There are 18 residues in the CDR3. The V gene lost 3 bases and the J gene lost 6 bases, with 26 bases spanning the gap. Germline CDR1 reads MNHNS; CDR2 reads SASEGT. The DNA for the CDR3 is TGTGCCAGCAGTGACCACGGAATGGACAGCCTGCAAGGAGATGGCTACACCTTC. As protein: CASSDHGMDSLQGDGYTF.

For the CDR3, the DNA is TGTGCCAGCACAGGGAGGGGTAACACCGGGGAGCTGTTTTTT. Protein: CASTGRGNTGELFF. The rearrangement links TRBV7-9 to TRBJ2-2; 7 bases map to TRBD2. This CDR3 spans 14 amino acids. J lost 2 bases, V lost 7 bases, and 4 bases had no gene match. CDR1 and CDR2 (germline): SEHNR, FQNEAQ (reference sequence). The full variable domain, in which reference TRBV7-9 and TRBJ2-2 provide the parts outside the CDR3, is DTGVSQNPRHKITKRGQNVTFRCDPISEHNRLYWYRQTLGQGPEFLTYFQNEAQLEKSRLLSDRFSAERPKGSFSTLEIQRTEQGDSAMYLCASTGRGNTGELFFGEGSRLTVL.

The chain combines TRBV6-1 with TRBJ2-1; 11 bases are shared with TRBD2. Germline V gene data show CDR1 as MNHNS and CDR2 as SASEGT. The CDR3 extends over 15 amino acids. Unmatched junction bases numbered 6, after V lost 2 bases and J lost 9 bases. As DNA, the CDR3 is TGTGCCAGCAGTGAATGGCTAGCGGGGGGTGGTGAGCAGTTCTTC. It encodes CASSEWLAGGGEQFF.

The V call is TRBV6-5, the J call TRBJ2-7, with a possible D match to TRBD1 (7 bases). Germline CDR1 is MNHEY and CDR2 is SVGAGI. The CDR3 has 15 residues. The V gene lost 0 bases and the J gene lost 5 bases, with 14 bases spanning the gap. The CDR3 reads CASSYSEGALDEQYF. DNA of the CDR3: TGTGCCAGCAGTTACTCGGAGGGGGCCCTGGACGAGCAGTACTTC.

The DNA of the CDR3 is TGTGCCAGCAGCTTTGGGCCTTATTATGGCTACACCTTC. Its protein product is CASSFGPYYGYTF. The chain is built from TRBV11-2 and TRBJ1-2; D is unresolved. There are 13 residues in the CDR3. CDR1 is SGHAT, CDR2 FQNNGV, per germline. V gave up 3 bases and J gave up 5 bases, with 10 bases separating them.

This chain connects TRBV11-2 to TRBJ1-4; maybe TRBD1 (5 bases). Germline CDR1 and CDR2: SGHAT and FQNNGV. Deletions cut 0 bases from V and 15 bases from J, with 11 bases between. The CDR3 extends over 12 amino acids. In DNA, the CDR3 is TGTGCCAGCAGCTTAGATCGGGGGGTTTTGTTTTTT. As protein: CASSLDRGVLFF.

The rearrangement links TRBV16 to TRBJ2-3, with 7 bases lining up with TRBD2. This CDR3 comprises 13 residues. Germline CDR1 reads KGHSY; CDR2 reads FQNENV. The trim removed 4 bases at V and 14 bases at J, leaving 12 bases unmatched. The CDR3 nucleotides are TGTGCCAGCAGCCCCACCGGGGGGTGGCGGCCGTATTTT. This translates into CASSPTGGWRPYF.

The chain uses TRBV7-6 and TRBJ2-1, with 7 bases lining up with TRBD1. The germline CDR1 and CDR2 sequences are SGHVS and FNYEAQ. This CDR3 region has 14 residues. J was trimmed by 6 bases and V by 5 bases; bases with no gene match: 7. CDR3 DNA: TGTGCCAGCAGCCCCCAACGGACAGGCAATGAGCAGTTCTTC. This translates into CASSPQRTGNEQFF.

This chain connects TRBV9 to TRBJ1-4; possible D gene TRBD1, 6 bases. The V end was cut by 3 bases, the J end by 2 bases, with 8 bases between. The CDR3 spans 14 residues. Germline V lookup: CDR1 SGDLS, CDR2 YYNGEE. CDR3 DNA sequence: TGTGCCAGCAGCGCACAGGGCACTAATGAAAAACTGTTTTTT. Translated, it gives CASSAQGTNEKLFF.

The chain has TRBV5-6 and TRBJ2-1, with D hard to call. This CDR3 is built from 15 residues. The germline gives CDR1 SGHDT, CDR2 YYEEEE. The V end lost 0 bases, the J end lost 10 bases, and 17 bases lay between the germline ends. This CDR3 reads CASSLGTPLSEEQFF. The CDR3 DNA follows: TGTGCCAGCAGCTTGGGAACCCCACTTTCGGAGGAGCAGTTCTTC.

This clone was observed once. The J gene is TRBJ2-2, the V gene TRBV6-5; D is perhaps TRBD2 (6 bases). V lost 7 bases and J 6 bases, leaving 15 bases between the germline ends. Germline CDR1 reads MNHEY; CDR2 reads SVGAGI. The CDR3 is 14 amino acids. Written as DNA, the CDR3 is TGTGCCAGCACCCCGGGGGACTTATCCGGGGAGCTGTTTTTT. It translates to CASTPGDLSGELFF.

This chain uses TRBV5-6 with TRBJ1-1; no reliable D call. The CDR3 spans 14 residues. Per germline, CDR1 SGHDT and CDR2 YYEEEE. The ends were cut back, 4 bases at V and 2 bases at J, with 12 bases in the middle. The CDR3 nucleotides read TGTGCCAGCAGCCTAACCCCAATAAACACTGAAGCTTTCTTT. Encoded protein: CASSLTPINTEAFF.

CDR3 in amino acids: CASSPAGGGDTQYF. In nucleotides, the CDR3 is TGTGCCAGCAGCCCCGCGGGGGGGGGAGATACGCAGTATTTT. This chain uses TRBV9 with TRBJ2-3; 9 bases agree with TRBD2. The CDR3 length is 14 residues. CDR1 and CDR2 from the germline V gene are SGDLS and YYNGEE. J lost 5 bases, V lost 4 bases, and 5 bases had no gene match.

The chain uses TRBV7-8 and TRBJ1-5; D possibly corresponds to TRBD1 (6 bases). This CDR3 is 17 amino acids long. V shed 5 bases and J shed 4 bases, with 21 bases lying between them. Germline-derived CDR1 and CDR2 are SGHVS and FQNEAQ. CDR3 DNA sequence: TGTGCCAGCAGCCCCCGGCCAGGGGAAGGTGCAAATCAGCCCCAGCATTTT. Amino acid sequence: CASSPRPGEGANQPQHF.

The V call is TRBV10-1, the J call TRBJ1-1; 8 bases map to TRBD1. Per germline, CDR1 WNHNN and CDR2 SYGVQD (reference sequence). The length of the CDR3 is 12 residues. The trim removed 5 bases at V and 10 bases at J, leaving 6 bases unmatched. The chain's CDR3 is CASSTADRGAFF. In DNA form, the CDR3 reads TGCGCCAGCAGTACCGCCGACAGGGGAGCTTTCTTT.

This sequence joins TRBV4-1 and TRBJ1-2; a possible D gene is TRBD1 (6 bases). This CDR3 region has 13 residues. V shed 4 bases and J shed 4 bases, with 10 bases lying between them. Germline V gives CDR1 MGHRA, CDR2 YSYEKL. CDR3 sequence reads: CASSPLDSYGYTF. DNA of the CDR3: TGCGCCAGCAGCCCCCTGGACAGCTATGGCTACACCTTC.

DNA of the CDR3: TGTGCCAGCAGTCACGGGACTAGCGGGGGTTATGGCACAGATACGCAGTATTTT. Amino acid sequence: CASSHGTSGGYGTDTQYF. V usage is TRBV27 and J usage is TRBJ2-3, with TRBD2 identical over 14 bases. The junction had 8 bases not matched to a gene; V was cut back by 5 bases and J by 1 base. The germline V gene has CDR1 MNHEY and CDR2 SMNVEV (reference sequence). This CDR3 has 18 amino acids.